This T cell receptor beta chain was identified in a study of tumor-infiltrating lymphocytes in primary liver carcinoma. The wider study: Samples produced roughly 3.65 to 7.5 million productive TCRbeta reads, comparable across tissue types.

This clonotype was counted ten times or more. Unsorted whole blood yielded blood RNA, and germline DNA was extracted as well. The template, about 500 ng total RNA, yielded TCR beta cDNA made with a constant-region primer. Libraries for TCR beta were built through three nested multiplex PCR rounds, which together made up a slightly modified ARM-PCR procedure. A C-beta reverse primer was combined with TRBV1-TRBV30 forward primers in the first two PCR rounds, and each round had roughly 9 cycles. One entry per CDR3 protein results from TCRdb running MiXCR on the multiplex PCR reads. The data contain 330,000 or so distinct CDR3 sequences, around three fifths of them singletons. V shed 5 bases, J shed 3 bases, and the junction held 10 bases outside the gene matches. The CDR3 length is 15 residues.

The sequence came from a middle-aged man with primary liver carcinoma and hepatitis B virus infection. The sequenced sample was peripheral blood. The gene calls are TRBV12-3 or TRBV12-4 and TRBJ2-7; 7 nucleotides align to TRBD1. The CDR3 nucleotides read TGTGCCAGCAGTGATACTCGGACAGGAAACTACGAGCAGTACTTC. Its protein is CASSDTRTGNYEQYF.